These T cell receptor beta chains were read from a single sample in a study of blood T cells in healthy people across ages. MiXCR, applied by TCRdb to the 5' RACE reads, yields one record per CDR3 protein. The repertoire holds about 1.5 million distinct CDR3 sequences, with approximately 42% as singletons. Sequenced input: blood. These receptors were obtained from a woman in her late teens or twenties in good health. Both conserved end residues are part of each CDR3. The D gene is left open where the match is weak. Size is stated for part of the rows, as once, few or many counts, or as a class when the clone is expanded.

TRBD1	TRBV24-1	-	16	TRBJ2-7	TGTGCCACCAGTGAGTCCGGGACAGCGAGCTCCTACGAGCAGTACTTC	CATSESGTASSYEQYF
-	TRBV4-3	few	17	TRBJ2-5	TGCGCCAGCAGCCAAACGCCCGCCGGGACTCTAGCGGAGACCCAGTACTTC	CASSQTPAGTLAETQYF
-	TRBV7-2	-	13	TRBJ2-5	TGTGCCAGCAGGGCAGTGTTCCAAGAGACCCAGTACTTC	CASRAVFQETQYF
TRBD1	TRBV11-2	-	21	TRBJ1-1	TGTGCCAGCAGGATCGGGGTCGTCATCAGGGACAGGGGGCAGAGGGACACTGAAGCTTTCTTT	CASRIGVVIRDRGQRDTEAFF
-	TRBV9	-	15	TRBJ2-3	TGTGCCAGCAGCCCTCATGACCTTAGCACAGATACGCAGTATTTT	CASSPHDLSTDTQYF
TRBD1	TRBV20-1	-	15	TRBJ2-7	TGCAGTGCCCAGCCGGGACAGGGAAGCTCCTACGAGCAGTACTTC	CSAQPGQGSSYEQYF
-	TRBV7-9	-	14	TRBJ1-1	TGTGCCAGCAGCAAGACGGTCATGAACACTGAAGCTTTCTTT	CASSKTVMNTEAFF
-	TRBV20-1	-	16	TRBJ2-5	TGCAGTGCTCCAGCCCGGTCCTCTCCCTCCTACAATGAGCAGTACTTC	CSAPARSSPSYNEQYF
-	TRBV11-2	few	17	TRBJ2-3	TGTGCCAGCAGCCCGCGGGCCCCACCCTTAAGCACAGATACGCAGTATTTT	CASSPRAPPLSTDTQYF
-	TRBV20-1	-	13	TRBJ1-1	TGCAGTGCTAGAGATCTTCAGAACACTGAAGCTTTCTTT	CSARDLQNTEAFF
-	TRBV10-3	-	15	TRBJ1-4	TGTGTCATCAGTGGGGGACTAGGAACTAATGAAAAACTGTTTTTT	CVISGGLGTNEKLFF
-	TRBV28	-	16	TRBJ2-5	TGTGCCAGCAACCCGGTTCTGAAGGAATCTCTGAAGACCCAGTACTTC	CASNPVLKESLKTQYF
TRBD1	TRBV6-5	few	13	TRBJ2-5	TGTGCCAGCAGTACAGGGGGCATGGAGACCCAGTACTTC	CASSTGGMETQYF
TRBD2	TRBV25-1	-	13	TRBJ2-4	TGTGCCAGCAGTGAAGTGGCTAGCGGGAGGGCGTACTTC	CASSEVASGRAYF
TRBD1	TRBV12-3/TRBV12-4	few	17	TRBJ2-1	TGTGCCAGCAGTTTAAGCCCTGTCCCGGACAGGCCCAATGAGCAGTTCTTC	CASSLSPVPDRPNEQFF
TRBD1	TRBV6-5	-	15	TRBJ1-5	TGTGCCAGCAGCTTAACCGGGACAGGGGTTCAGCCCCAGCATTTT	CASSLTGTGVQPQHF
-	TRBV6-6	-	16	TRBJ2-6	TGTGCCAGCAGTTACTCTGCAGGGACTGGGGCCAACGTCCTGACTTTC	CASSYSAGTGANVLTF
-	TRBV12-3/TRBV12-4	-	15	TRBJ1-3	TGTGCCAGCAGTCCTCGGAGGGGTGCTGGAAACACCATATATTTT	CASSPRRGAGNTIYF